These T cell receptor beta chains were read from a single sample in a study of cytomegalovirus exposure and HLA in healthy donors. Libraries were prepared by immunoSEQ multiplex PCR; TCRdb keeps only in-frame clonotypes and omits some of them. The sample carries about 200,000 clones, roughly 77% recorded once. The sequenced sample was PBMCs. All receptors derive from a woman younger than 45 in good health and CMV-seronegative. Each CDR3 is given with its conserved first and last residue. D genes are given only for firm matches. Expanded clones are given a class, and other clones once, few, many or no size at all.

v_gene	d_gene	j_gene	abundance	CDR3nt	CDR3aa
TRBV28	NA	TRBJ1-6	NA	TGTGCCAGCAGCCGTATCGGGAGTAGCTCCTATAATTCACCCCTCCACTTT	CASSRIGSSSYNSPLHF
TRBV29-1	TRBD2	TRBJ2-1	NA	TGCAGCGCCCGTGGGGGGGAGAGCTCCTACAATGAGCAGTTCTTC	CSARGGESSYNEQFF
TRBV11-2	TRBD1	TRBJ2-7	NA	TGTGCCAGCAGCTTCGGGACAGGGATGAACGAGCAGTACTTC	CASSFGTGMNEQYF
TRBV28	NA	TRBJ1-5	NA	TGTGCGATAACAGGCGTCAATCAGCCCCAGCATTTT	CAITGVNQPQHF
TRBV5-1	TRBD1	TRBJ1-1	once	TGCGCCAGCAGCTGGGTACAGGGGGACACTGAAGCTTTCTTT	CASSWVQGDTEAFF
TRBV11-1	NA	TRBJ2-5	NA	TGTGCCAGCAGCCGGACAGCCGAAGAGACCCAGTACTTC	CASSRTAEETQYF
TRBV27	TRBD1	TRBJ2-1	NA	TGTGCCAGCACCCCGTGGGACAGGGGACTTATTGCTGAGCAGTTCTTC	CASTPWDRGLIAEQFF
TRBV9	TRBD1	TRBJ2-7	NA	TGTGCCAGCAGCCCTCGGACAGGGGGGAACGAGCAGTACTTC	CASSPRTGGNEQYF
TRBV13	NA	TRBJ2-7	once	TGTGCCAGCAGCTACCTAACAGGAAGCTACGAGCAGTACTTC	CASSYLTGSYEQYF
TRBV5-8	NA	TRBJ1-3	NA	TGTGCCAGCAGCTCCCACTCTGGAAACACCATATATTTT	CASSSHSGNTIYF
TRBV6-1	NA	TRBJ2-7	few	TGTGCCAGCAAAAAAGGGGACTTAGAGTACGAGCAGTACTTC	CASKKGDLEYEQYF
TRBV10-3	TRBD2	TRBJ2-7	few	TGTGCCATCAGTGAGACTAGCGGGATCGAGCAGTACTTC	CAISETSGIEQYF
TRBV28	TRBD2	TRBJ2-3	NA	TGTGCCAGCAGCCCGGGGGGGGCTAGCACAGATACGCAGTATTTT	CASSPGGASTDTQYF
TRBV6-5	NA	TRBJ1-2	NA	TGTGCCAGCAGTTACACGGGCGGGAGCGGGGGCTACACCTTC	CASSYTGGSGGYTF
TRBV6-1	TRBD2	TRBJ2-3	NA	TGTGCCAGCAGTGACCTAGCGGCACTGCAGTATTTT	CASSDLAALQYF
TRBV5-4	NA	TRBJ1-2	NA	TGTGCCAGCAGCTTGCGGGGTAATCACTATGGCTACACCTTC	CASSLRGNHYGYTF
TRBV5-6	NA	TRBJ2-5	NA	TGTGCCAGCAGCTTCCCAACATCAAGAGAGACCCAGTACTTC	CASSFPTSRETQYF
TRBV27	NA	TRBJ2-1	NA	TGTGCCAGAGCGGGTATCACCCTCCGGGATGAGCAGTTCTTC	CARAGITLRDEQFF
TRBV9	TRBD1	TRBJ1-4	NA	TGTGCCAGCAGCACCGATGGGACAGGGGAACTTAATGAAAAACTGTTTTTT	CASSTDGTGELNEKLFF
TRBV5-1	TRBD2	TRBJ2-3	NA	TGCGCCAGGTCCACTAGCGGGAGGACAGATACGCAGTATTTT	CARSTSGRTDTQYF
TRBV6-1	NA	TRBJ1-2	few	TGTGCCAGCAGTACAGGGATTCCAAACTATGGCTACACCTTC	CASSTGIPNYGYTF
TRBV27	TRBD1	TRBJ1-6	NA	TGTGCCAGCAGTTTATCGGGGACAGGGGATAATTCACCCCTCCACTTT	CASSLSGTGDNSPLHF
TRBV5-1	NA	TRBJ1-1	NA	TGCGCCAGCCGCGACGACAGGGAAGCTTTCTTT	CASRDDREAFF